Listed below are T cell receptor beta chains from one sample, sequenced in a study of siplizumab effects on memory and regulatory T cells. The method was immunoSEQ multiplex PCR; TCRdb's version includes in-frame clones alone and lacks a portion of them. The table lists about 50,000 clones, under 98% of them singletons, with 0.55% to 0.65% in the top ten. Sample: naive CD4+ T cells sorted from blood. These TCRs come from a human donor in good health. The CDR3 runs from the conserved cysteine through the conserved F or W. Fields, in order: clone size, J gene, V gene, D gene, CDR3 protein, CDR3 DNA. D genes are given only for firm matches. The size field is filled for only some rows; it gives once, few, many or a size class.

clone_size: once
j_call: TRBJ2-2
v_call: TRBV5-1
d_call: TRBD1
cdr3_aa: CASSNRGTNTGELFF
cdr3_nt: TGCGCCAGTAGTAACAGGGGGACGAACACCGGGGAGCTGTTTTTT

clone_size: NA
j_call: TRBJ2-7
v_call: TRBV5-1
d_call: TRBD1
cdr3_aa: CASSLGTVSYEQYF
cdr3_nt: TGCGCCAGCAGCTTAGGGACAGTCTCCTACGAGCAGTACTTC

clone_size: NA
j_call: TRBJ2-7
v_call: TRBV4-1
d_call: TRBD1
cdr3_aa: CASSQSPGQVSYEQYF
cdr3_nt: TGCGCCAGCAGCCAATCCCCGGGACAGGTTTCCTACGAGCAGTACTTC

clone_size: NA
j_call: TRBJ2-3
v_call: TRBV5-4
d_call: NA
cdr3_aa: CASSLELLGSADTQYF
cdr3_nt: TGTGCCAGCAGCTTGGAGTTGCTAGGGTCGGCAGATACGCAGTATTTT

clone_size: NA
j_call: TRBJ2-1
v_call: TRBV5-1
d_call: NA
cdr3_aa: CASSQSGGKKDEQFF
cdr3_nt: TGCGCCAGCAGCCAATCTGGCGGGAAGAAAGATGAGCAGTTCTTC

clone_size: once
j_call: TRBJ1-2
v_call: TRBV27
d_call: TRBD1
cdr3_aa: CASSPGTGTNYGYTF
cdr3_nt: TGTGCCAGCAGTCCCGGGACAGGGACCAACTATGGCTACACCTTC

clone_size: NA
j_call: TRBJ1-3
v_call: TRBV5-1
d_call: TRBD1
cdr3_aa: CASSWDSASGNTIYF
cdr3_nt: TGCGCCAGCAGCTGGGACAGTGCCTCTGGAAACACCATATATTTT

clone_size: NA
j_call: TRBJ2-2
v_call: TRBV7-9
d_call: TRBD2
cdr3_aa: CASPAGGEAGELFF
cdr3_nt: TGTGCCAGCCCTGCGGGAGGGGAGGCCGGGGAGCTGTTTTTT

clone_size: NA
j_call: TRBJ2-7
v_call: TRBV6-5
d_call: NA
cdr3_aa: CASSQDRLSSYEQYF
cdr3_nt: TGTGCCAGCAGTCAGGACAGATTAAGCTCCTACGAGCAGTACTTC

clone_size: NA
j_call: TRBJ2-1
v_call: TRBV21-1
d_call: NA
cdr3_aa: CASSNLASEQFF
cdr3_nt: TGTGCCAGCAGCAATCTGGCCTCTGAGCAGTTCTTC

clone_size: NA
j_call: TRBJ2-5
v_call: TRBV10-1
d_call: TRBD2
cdr3_aa: CASSETASGIETQYF
cdr3_nt: TGCGCCAGCAGTGAAACGGCTAGCGGGATTGAGACCCAGTACTTC

clone_size: few
j_call: TRBJ1-2
v_call: TRBV14
d_call: NA
cdr3_aa: CASSHYRDPFYGYTF
cdr3_nt: TGTGCCAGCAGCCATTACAGGGATCCCTTCTATGGCTACACCTTC

clone_size: NA
j_call: TRBJ2-6
v_call: TRBV29-1
d_call: NA
cdr3_aa: CSVEGGSGANVLTF
cdr3_nt: TGCAGCGTTGAAGGGGGATCTGGGGCCAACGTCCTGACTTTC

clone_size: NA
j_call: TRBJ2-5
v_call: TRBV6-6
d_call: NA
cdr3_aa: CASSSTGLETQYF
cdr3_nt: TGTGCCAGCAGCTCAACAGGGTTAGAGACCCAGTACTTC

clone_size: NA
j_call: TRBJ2-7
v_call: TRBV18
d_call: TRBD1
cdr3_aa: CASSPTPPGQGIHEQYF
cdr3_nt: TGTGCCAGCTCCCCGACCCCCCCGGGACAGGGGATCCACGAGCAGTACTTC

clone_size: NA
j_call: TRBJ2-3
v_call: TRBV29-1
d_call: NA
cdr3_aa: CSAETGLLFSTDTQYF
cdr3_nt: TGCAGCGCGGAGACAGGACTCTTGTTTAGCACAGATACGCAGTATTTT

clone_size: NA
j_call: TRBJ1-6
v_call: TRBV30
d_call: NA
cdr3_aa: CAWTGSSYNSPLHF
cdr3_nt: TGTGCCTGGACGGGGAGCTCCTATAATTCACCCCTCCACTTT

clone_size: NA
j_call: TRBJ2-5
v_call: TRBV5-1
d_call: NA
cdr3_aa: CASSFQGGETQYF
cdr3_nt: TGCGCCAGCAGCTTCCAGGGCGGTGAGACCCAGTACTTC

clone_size: once
j_call: TRBJ1-3
v_call: TRBV19
d_call: NA
cdr3_aa: CASSISRGSGNTIYF
cdr3_nt: TGTGCCAGTAGTATCTCCCGGGGCTCTGGAAACACCATATATTTT

clone_size: few
j_call: TRBJ1-2
v_call: TRBV7-3
d_call: TRBD1
cdr3_aa: CASSKTGVGHYGYTF
cdr3_nt: TGTGCCAGCAGCAAGACAGGGGTGGGCCACTATGGCTACACCTTC

clone_size: NA
j_call: TRBJ2-7
v_call: TRBV28
d_call: NA
cdr3_aa: CASSFQAPYEQYF
cdr3_nt: TGTGCCAGCAGTTTTCAAGCTCCCTACGAGCAGTACTTC

clone_size: NA
j_call: TRBJ1-5
v_call: TRBV30
d_call: TRBD1
cdr3_aa: CAWSAMGQGAFNQPQHF
cdr3_nt: TGTGCCTGGAGTGCCATGGGGCAGGGGGCTTTCAATCAGCCCCAGCATTTT

clone_size: NA
j_call: TRBJ1-5
v_call: TRBV27
d_call: NA
cdr3_aa: CASSPPADSNQPQHF
cdr3_nt: TGTGCCAGCAGTCCCCCTGCGGATAGCAATCAGCCCCAGCATTTT